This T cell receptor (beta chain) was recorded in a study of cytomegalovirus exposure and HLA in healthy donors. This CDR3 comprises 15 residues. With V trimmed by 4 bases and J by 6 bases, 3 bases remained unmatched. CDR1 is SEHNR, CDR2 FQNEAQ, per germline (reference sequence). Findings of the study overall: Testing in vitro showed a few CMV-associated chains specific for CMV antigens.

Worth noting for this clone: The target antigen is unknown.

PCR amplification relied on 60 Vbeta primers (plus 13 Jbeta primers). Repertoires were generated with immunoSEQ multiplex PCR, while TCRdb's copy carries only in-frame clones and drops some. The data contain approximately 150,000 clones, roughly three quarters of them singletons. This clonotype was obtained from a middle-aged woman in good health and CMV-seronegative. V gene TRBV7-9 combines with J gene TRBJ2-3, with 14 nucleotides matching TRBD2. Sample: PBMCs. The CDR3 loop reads CASSSGLAGVDTQYF. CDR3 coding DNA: TGTGCCAGCAGCTCGGGACTAGCGGGAGTCGATACGCAGTATTTT.